The T cell receptor beta chain described here comes from a study of cytomegalovirus exposure and HLA in healthy donors (TCRdb year 2017). Looking at the study overall: An earlier analysis of some 620 of the donors reported about 280 Gb of sequence data and 90 million to 120 million unique TCR beta sequences obtained from around 180 million T cells. An early release covering around 630 HLA-typed donors comprised about 300 gigabases of sequencing data and around 80 million unique TCR sequences. The genetic ancestry cluster associated with self-reported Caucasian donors included 70% to 85% of the 300 to 450 genotyped donors. The study was designed to test whether signatures of past pathogen exposure could be identified by cataloging public T cell receptors. Using immunosequencing, the study profiled T cell repertoires from 550 to 750 subjects and related those repertoires to cytomegalovirus serostatus. In addition to the first cohort of 666 subjects, a separate validation cohort of approximately 130 different subjects was used. The study combined high-throughput TCR immunosequencing, statistical association of individual TCRs with disease status, and machine learning to predict cytomegalovirus infection status. In a later analysis, previously published TCR beta repertoires from several hundred donors were re-analyzed and high-resolution HLA genotyping was added so that TCR occurrence patterns could be studied. Rather than drawing on any new phenotypic data, the later analysis identified candidate immune exposures from TCR beta sequences and the way those sequences occurred across donors. In an earlier analysis of roughly 600 of the donors, high-throughput TCR beta sequencing was used to judge whether each TCR beta V gene segment behaved as functional or pseudogenic. Donor age, sex, ethnicity and CMV serostatus were compiled together with the repertoire data. In a later genetic analysis, genome-wide SNP genotypes for 398 of the 666 donors were used, and that subset was treated as a discovery cohort. Every discovery cohort repertoire had been produced on one sequencing platform. Both class I and class II loci were covered by HLA typing, at four-digit resolution. The number of donors typed differed by locus, with about 620-630 for A, B, C, DRB1 and DQB1, more than 500 for DQA1, under 610 for DPA1, and around 450 for DPB1. Roughly five DR-DQ haplotypes were handled as single units for association and clustering, since linkage in the cohort was strong. On average, roughly 250,000 unique TCR beta nucleotide sequences were sequenced per donor among 350 to 400 genotyped donors of the cohort, with roughly 20% of those sequences being non-productive. What the study reported, not specific to this receptor: The only immune exposure information available for the cohort was CMV serostatus. Compared with equally common non-associated chains, HLA-associated TCR beta chains in a later analysis were more clonally expanded and had lower generation probabilities. According to a later analysis, parvovirus B19, influenza, CMV and Epstein-Barr virus appeared linked to several top co-occurrence clusters. Specific HLA alleles were associated with about 17,000 TCR beta sequences at a false discovery rate of 0.05 in a later analysis. In an earlier analysis of approximately 600 of the donors, most TCR beta V segments were observed in productive rearrangements about 87% or about 30% of the time, broadly matching IMGT annotations. Because counts were too low, about 15 rarely observed V segments, including chromosome 9 orphons, were left out of the earlier analysis of some 640 of the donors. While some public TCRs were present in many individuals, most TCR sequences turned up only very rarely across donors. V-gene and J-gene trimming of TCR beta chains was associated with a missense DCLRE1C variant in a later genetic analysis, and the association was replicated in an independent cohort. According to a later analysis, most CMV-associated TCR beta chains appeared to be HLA-restricted, and the HLA associations seemed to be driven largely by CMV exposure. A further reported finding was that TCR beta sequences accurately predicted the HLA-A and HLA-B alleles for most subjects in the first cohort. Because some donors lacked HLA typing at each locus, the association tests relied only on the typed subset. The cohort was sequenced for TCR beta chains only, and without alpha or paired-chain data the features that could be detected were limited. A later analysis found that TCR association rates varied across HLA loci, with DRB1 alleles showing the most associated TCRs and HLA-C alleles the fewest. Presence/absence analyses assumed roughly uniform sequencing depth across donors, an assumption that may not hold. Compared with the 666-donor mean, donors in an Asian-associated ancestry cluster had fewer N-insertions in productive TCRs, according to a later genetic analysis. Correlated functional status among segregating V segments might reflect linkage disequilibrium, but an unknown experimental factor could not be ruled out. When HLA alleles, especially DR and DQ, strongly co-occurred, TCR associations were difficult to assign to individual alleles. Because the 87-base-pair reads could not distinguish some IMGT-functional V segments, including TRBV6-2 and TRBV6-3, those segments were excluded. The study listed 150 to 200 TCR beta chains as associated with cytomegalovirus. The authors suggested that the approach could potentially be generalized to other disease states and immunological phenotypes. In vitro tests confirmed that a few of the cytomegalovirus-associated TCR beta chains recognize cytomegalovirus antigens. A group of highly shared sequence variants was considered likely to be a technical artifact of the sequencing pipeline. Cytomegalovirus status was reported to be diagnosed by the classifier with high specificity and sensitivity in both the original and validation cohorts.

About this clone itself: Its cognate antigen has yet to be identified. Per-base qualities were not stored, and no clone one base away is much larger.

The cohort comprised several hundred healthy bone marrow donors. At the time of sampling, every cohort member was nominally healthy, though immune exposures that went unrecorded were likely present. The donor was CMV seronegative and was included in the group of 352 seronegative cohort members. A peripheral blood sample was provided by each donor, and peripheral blood mononuclear cells were used for TCR beta sequencing. The Qiagen DNeasy Blood Extraction Kit was used to extract genomic DNA from the blood cell samples. Library prep was done by the immunoSEQ multiplex PCR assay. For the multiplex PCR, a mixture combining 60 forward primers for TCR Vbeta segments and 13 reverse primers for TCR Jbeta segments was used. The CDR3 region of rearranged TCR beta genes was amplified from genomic DNA by a multiplex PCR assay. The Illumina HiSeq System was used to sequence the amplified TCR beta libraries as 87-base-pair reads. Per the authors' processing: In a later analysis, some 80 million unique TCR beta chains were counted across the roughly 610 repertoires, and some 10 million of these chains were shared by at least two donors. To remove PCR and sequencing errors, raw reads were error-corrected and collapsed into unique sequences using a nearest-neighbor algorithm that merged closely related sequences. Alignment of CDR3 sequences to IMGT reference sequences was used to assign V, D and J gene segments. For a sequence to be retained, at least a six-nucleotide match to both a V gene segment and a J gene segment was required. A rearrangement was called productive if the CDR3 had no stop codons and remained in frame with V and J, and every other rearrangement was called non-productive. Following IMGT convention, CDR3 was defined as the stretch from the second conserved V-encoded cysteine up to the conserved J-encoded phenylalanine. The earlier analysis of about 610 of the donors excluded any sequence lacking an unambiguous match to a single V gene segment. An earlier analysis of a few hundred of the donors called V segments functional above 56.7% productive rearrangements and segregating when the between-donor standard deviation exceeded 5%. A statistical classification framework was built for diagnosing cytomegalovirus status from the catalog of TCR beta chain sequences. In a later analysis, TCR nucleotide sequences were compared against IMGT/GENE-DB human TR gene sequences so that V and J genes could be assigned. A later analysis assigned CDR3 sequences and most-parsimonious VDJ recombination scenarios with the TCRdist pipeline. In a later analysis, each TCR beta chain was defined by its CDR3 amino acid sequence together with its V-gene family, and reads lacking a unique V-gene family were excluded. To address suspected cross-contamination and a sequencing artifact, a later analysis removed 592 highly shared, low-generation-probability nucleotide sequences. In a later analysis, a clonal expansion index for each public chain was calculated from normalized within-repertoire ranks of inferred template counts. A later analysis computed generation probabilities with a VDJ recombination model fitted to out-of-frame rearrangements, and checked the results against IGoR. In a later analysis, TCR-TCR, TCR-HLA and TCR-CMV co-occurrence was scored with hypergeometric tests, and a repertoire-size bias correction was applied to TCR pairs. False discovery rates were estimated in a later analysis by permuting HLA or CMV assignments 20 times. In a later analysis, co-occurring TCRs were grouped using DBSCAN, with TCRdist sequence similarity added in when clustering inside HLA-allele-positive subsets. For co-occurrence clustering, repertoires with fewer than 30,000 or more than 120,000 public chains were excluded, along with four to six repertoires with anomalous nucleotide sharing. The table was pulled from immuneACCESS by TCRdb, which kept in-frame rearrangements only. Such tables lose some clones; where checked, under half of the loss comes from unresolved V genes, and the rest has no known cause. V and J calls and clone size are those listed in that table; D and trimming were worked out from the DNA. The table for this sample lists around 220,000 clones; about 79% of them were counted only once. 1.5% to 2% of the sample rests with the top ten.

V is cut by 3 bases and J by 2 bases, and the space between the germline ends is 14 bases. Spanning cysteine to phenylalanine, the CDR3 consists of 15 amino acids. The sequence is cut down to CDR3 DNA, 45 bases in frame from base 1. CDR1 and CDR2, per the germline V gene (reference sequence), are GTSNPN and SVGIG. The sequence was obtained from a man between 18 and 35 years old in good health and CMV-seronegative. The sequence is built from TRBV30 and TRBJ2-1; the D region possibly corresponds to TRBD2 (5 bases align). The sequenced material came from PBMCs. For the CDR3, the sequence is CAWRGGFPPYNEQFF. The DNA reads as follows: TGTGCCTGGAGAGGCGGGTTTCCCCCCTACAATGAGCAGTTCTTC.